These 5 T cell receptor beta chains came from one sample sequenced in a study of PD-1 blockade in classical Hodgkin lymphoma. Libraries were prepared by immunoSEQ multiplex PCR; TCRdb keeps only in-frame clonotypes and omits some of them. This sample has 21,000 or so clones, with 70% to 85% found just once. With no exception, relapse followed autologous stem cell transplantation in all patients, and brentuximab vedotin exposure varied. Sample: peripheral blood mononuclear cells (PBMCs), taken before the second cycle of nivolumab. These receptor sequences come from a human donor with classical Hodgkin lymphoma.

This chain links TRBV7-6 with TRBJ1-4, with 9 bases lining up with TRBD1. The V gene's germline CDR1 is SGHVS and CDR2 FNYEAQ. The CDR3 length is 15 residues. J gave up 4 bases and V 5 bases, and 5 bases lay outside the gene matches. The CDR3 is CASSPVTGGNEKLFF. The CDR3 nucleotides read TGTGCCAGCAGCCCAGTGACAGGGGGTAATGAAAAACTGTTTTTT.

The chain combines TRBV19 with TRBJ2-5; D gene unclear. Trimming took off 1 base at V and 1 base at J, with 4 bases between the two ends. From germline, CDR1 is LNHDA and CDR2 SQIVND (reference sequence). The CDR3 has 13 residues. The DNA of the CDR3 is TGTGCCAGTAGTATAGTCGCCCAAGAGACCCAGTACTTC. Encoded protein: CASSIVAQETQYF.

This clone has just one count. This rearrangement joins TRBV7-9 to TRBJ2-4, with D possibly being TRBD1 (6 bases). Trimming shortened V by 4 bases and J by 6 bases, and 7 bases separated the two germline ends. The CDR3 is 12 amino acids. CDR1 and CDR2 (germline): SEHNR, FQNEAQ (reference sequence). The CDR3 region has the DNA TGTGCCAGCAGCTCCAGGGGAAACATTCAGTACTTC. This sequence encodes CASSSRGNIQYF.

This rearrangement joins TRBV5-4 to TRBJ1-1; D unresolved. This CDR3 spans 13 amino acids. V shed 4 bases and J shed 1 base, with 8 bases lying between them. The V gene's germline CDR1 is SGHNT and CDR2 YYREEE (reference sequence). CDR3 residues: CASSPVGNTEAFF. CDR3 sequence (DNA): TGTGCCAGCAGCCCCGTAGGGAACACTGAAGCTTTCTTT.

The V gene is TRBV29-1, the J gene TRBJ2-3; tentatively, D is TRBD1 (5 bases). The germline V gene has CDR1 SQVTM and CDR2 ANQGSEA. This CDR3 has 15 residues. Trimming removed 4 bases from V and 2 bases from J, with 16 bases in between. CDR3 in DNA: TGCAGCGTTGGTGGGGCTGGTTCCTTCACAGATACGCAGTATTTT. Residues: CSVGGAGSFTDTQYF.